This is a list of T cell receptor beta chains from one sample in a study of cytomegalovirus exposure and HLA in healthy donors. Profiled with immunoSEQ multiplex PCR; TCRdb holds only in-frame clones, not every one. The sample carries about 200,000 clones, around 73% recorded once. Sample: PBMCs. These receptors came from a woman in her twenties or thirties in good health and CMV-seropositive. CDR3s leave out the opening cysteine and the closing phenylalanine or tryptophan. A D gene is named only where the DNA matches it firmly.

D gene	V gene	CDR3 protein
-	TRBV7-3	ASSLIRGQPQH
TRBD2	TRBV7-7	ASSSGGSEQY
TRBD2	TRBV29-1	SVVSGRTYNEQF
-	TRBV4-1	ASSLNRGDRVYEQY
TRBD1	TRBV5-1	ASSSGQGFFHEQY
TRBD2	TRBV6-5	ATADGGTYEQY
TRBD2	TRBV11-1	ASSSAIPGGPGNEQF
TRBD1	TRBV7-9	ASSLDAGGGGYT
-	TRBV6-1	ASSEVAGLNSPLH
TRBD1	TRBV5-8	ASSRDRNTEAF
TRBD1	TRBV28	ASSLGTGGRSAYEQY
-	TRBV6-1	ASSEGGANYGYT
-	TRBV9	ASSVVSGNSAGSTYEQY
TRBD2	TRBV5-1	ASSLGRGAGRTDTQY
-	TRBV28	ASSGMDSLMEQY
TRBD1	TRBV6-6	ASNDRDSNQPQH
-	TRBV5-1	ASSLAANYEQY
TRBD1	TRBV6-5	ASSRGTGTYEQY
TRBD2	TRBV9	ASSTTTSGRNEQF
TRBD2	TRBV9	ASSVDPQRGGEQF
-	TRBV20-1	NIPQRREQF
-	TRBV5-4	ASSVSGTPVFGELF
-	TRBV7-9	ASSLALRTENYGYT
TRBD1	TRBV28	ASSSTGGPMYTEAF
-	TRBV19	ASSITGHSLYEQY
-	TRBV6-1	ASSVTRGSGQGGTEAF
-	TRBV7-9	ASSLGIDGYT
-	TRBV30	AWTSKNTEAF
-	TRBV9	ASSVGVVATDTQY
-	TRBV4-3	ASSQEASRGAIGDTGELF
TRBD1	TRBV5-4	ASSSPLQGRTEAF
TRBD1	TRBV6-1	ASSEAPGQYYGYT
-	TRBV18	ASSPQAISDTQY
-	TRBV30	AWSVGGRNGYT
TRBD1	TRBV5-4	ASSVDKGQLFYGYT